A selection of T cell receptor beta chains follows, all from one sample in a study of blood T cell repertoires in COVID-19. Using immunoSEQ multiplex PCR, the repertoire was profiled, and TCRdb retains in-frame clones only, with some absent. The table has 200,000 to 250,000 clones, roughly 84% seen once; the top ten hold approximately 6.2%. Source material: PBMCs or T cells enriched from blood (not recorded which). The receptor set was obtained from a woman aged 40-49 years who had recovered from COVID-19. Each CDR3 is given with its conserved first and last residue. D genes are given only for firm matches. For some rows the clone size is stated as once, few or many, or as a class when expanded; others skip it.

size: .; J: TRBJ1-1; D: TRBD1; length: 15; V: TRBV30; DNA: TGTGCCTGGAATAAGCCGGGACAGATTAACACTGAAGCTTTCTTT; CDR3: CAWNKPGQINTEAFF
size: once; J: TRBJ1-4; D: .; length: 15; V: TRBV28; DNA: TGTGCCAGCAGTTTGATGAGGCGGACTAATGAAAAACTGTTTTTT; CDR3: CASSLMRRTNEKLFF
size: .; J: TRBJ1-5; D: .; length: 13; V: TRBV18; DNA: TGTGCCAGCTCACCAGGGCGCGATCAGCCCCAGCATTTT; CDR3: CASSPGRDQPQHF
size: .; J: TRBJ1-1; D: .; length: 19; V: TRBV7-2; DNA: TGTGCCAGCAGCCTTTATAATTACCCGGTATTCCGGAGGGACACTGAAGCTTTCTTT; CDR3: CASSLYNYPVFRRDTEAFF
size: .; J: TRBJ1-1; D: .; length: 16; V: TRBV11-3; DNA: TGTGCCAGCAGCTCTCTGACAGGAGGAATGAACACTGAAGCTTTCTTT; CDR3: CASSSLTGGMNTEAFF
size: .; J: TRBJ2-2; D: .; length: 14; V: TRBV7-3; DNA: TGTGCCAGCAGCCAGGCCCGGAACGCCGGGGAGCTGTTTTTT; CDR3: CASSQARNAGELFF
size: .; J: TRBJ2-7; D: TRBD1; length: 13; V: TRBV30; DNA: TGTGCCTGGATGGACAGGGAAGCCTACGAGCAGTACTTC; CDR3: CAWMDREAYEQYF
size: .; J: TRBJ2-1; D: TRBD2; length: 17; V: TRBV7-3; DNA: TGTGCCAGCAGCTTAACTAGCGGGAACGGTGCCTACAATGAGCAGTTCTTC; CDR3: CASSLTSGNGAYNEQFF
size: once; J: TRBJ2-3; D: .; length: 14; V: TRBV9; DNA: TGTGCCAGCAGCGTAGCACGAGGCGCAGATACGCAGTATTTT; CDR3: CASSVARGADTQYF
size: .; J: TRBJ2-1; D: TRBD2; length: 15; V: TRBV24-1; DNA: TGTGCCACTTCAAAAGCTAGCGGGAGTAAACATGAGCAGTTCTTC; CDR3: CATSKASGSKHEQFF
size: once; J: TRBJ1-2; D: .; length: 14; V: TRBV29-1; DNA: TGCAGCGTGTGGACTCCCAATTCAAACTATGGCTACACCTTC; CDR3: CSVWTPNSNYGYTF
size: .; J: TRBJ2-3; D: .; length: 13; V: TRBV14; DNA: TGTGCCAGCAGCCAAGATTTCCGGGATACGCAGTATTTT; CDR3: CASSQDFRDTQYF
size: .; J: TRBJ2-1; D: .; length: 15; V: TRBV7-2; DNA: TGTGCCAGCAGCTTACCGGGAGATTTGGGCAATGAGCAGTTCTTC; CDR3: CASSLPGDLGNEQFF
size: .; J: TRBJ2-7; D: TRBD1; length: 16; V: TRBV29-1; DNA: TGCAGCGTTGAACGGACAGGGGGAAACTACGGCGACGAGCAGTACTTC; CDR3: CSVERTGGNYGDEQYF
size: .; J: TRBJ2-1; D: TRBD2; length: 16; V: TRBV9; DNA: TGTGCCAGCAGCGTAGGATCAGCGGGAGGGTACAATGAGCAGTTCTTC; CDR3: CASSVGSAGGYNEQFF
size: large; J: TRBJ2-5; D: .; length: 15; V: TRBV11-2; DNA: TGTGCCAGCAACTACCTCGGGCGGGAACAAGAGACCCAGTACTTC; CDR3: CASNYLGREQETQYF
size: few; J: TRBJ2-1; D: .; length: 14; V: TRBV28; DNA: TGTGCCAGCAGTGCCCCGGACTATAAAAATGAGCAGTTCTTC; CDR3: CASSAPDYKNEQFF
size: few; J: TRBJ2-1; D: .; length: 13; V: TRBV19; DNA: TGTGCCACCAAACACGACAGGTACAATGAGCAGTTCTTC; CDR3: CATKHDRYNEQFF
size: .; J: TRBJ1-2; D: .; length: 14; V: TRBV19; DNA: TGTGCCAGTAGTCCCTTATCAGAGGACTATGGCTACACCTTC; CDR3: CASSPLSEDYGYTF
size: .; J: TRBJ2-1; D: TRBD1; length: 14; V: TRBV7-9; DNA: TGTGCCAGCAGGTCGGGACAGGGCTACAATGAGCAGTTCTTC; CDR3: CASRSGQGYNEQFF
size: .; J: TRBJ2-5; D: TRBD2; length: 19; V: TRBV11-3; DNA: TGTGCCAGCAGCTTAGATCGCGGTGGACTAGCGGGAGGGATCGAGACCCAGTACTTC; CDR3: CASSLDRGGLAGGIETQYF
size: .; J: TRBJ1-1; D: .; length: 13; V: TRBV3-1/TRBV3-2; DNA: TGTGCCAGCAGCCAAGACTGGAGCAGGGGCACTTTCTTT; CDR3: CASSQDWSRGTFF